This T cell receptor (beta chain) was sequenced in a study of blood T cell repertoires in COVID-19. Some clones are missing from TCRdb's copy, which holds only in-frame ones; the method was immunoSEQ multiplex PCR. The sample lists approximately 270,000 clones, 70% to 90% occurring once. There are 15 residues in the CDR3. CDR1 is SGHDT and CDR2 is YYEEEE in the germline V gene. V was pared by 3 bases and J by 1 base, with 1 base of the junction left unmatched. The receptor was isolated from a woman between 50 and 59 years old who had recovered from COVID-19. The material sequenced was PBMCs or T cells enriched from blood (not recorded which). The chain carries TRBV5-6 and TRBJ2-3, with 11 bases identical to TRBD2. CDR3: CASSSGLAGTDTQYF. The CDR3 bases are TGTGCCAGCAGCTCGGGACTAGCGGGCACAGATACGCAGTATTTT.